A single sample is the source of the 25 T cell receptor beta chains below, sequenced in a study of T cell responses to AZD1222 COVID-19 vaccine. Only in-frame clones appear in the TCRdb table, and some are missing; sequencing was by immunoSEQ multiplex PCR. The table records about 97,000 clones, about 88% of them present only once. Sequenced here: peripheral blood, sampled on day 0 of AZD1222 vaccination. The receptors shown here come from an adult in good health.

The chain recombines TRBV10-2 with TRBJ2-7; 9 bases fit TRBD1. The J segment lost 5 bases and the V segment lost 7 bases, leaving 3 bases of the junction unmatched. This CDR3 is built from 12 residues. Germline V gene lookup returns CDR1 WSHSY and CDR2 SAAADI. The CDR3 DNA reads TGCGCCAGCACAGACAGGGGGAACGAGCAGTACTTC. It specifies CASTDRGNEQYF.

J is TRBJ1-2 and V is TRBV11-3, with 8 bases matching TRBD1. This CDR3 has 14 residues. The junction had 7 bases not matched to a gene; V was cut back by 6 bases and J by 4 bases. Germline CDR1 SGHNT, CDR2 YENEEA. The CDR3 DNA sequence: TGTGCCAGCAGGCGGACAGGGACTCCCTATGGCTACACCTTC. Translating it yields CASRRTGTPYGYTF.

This clone was found a few times. The V call is TRBV9, the J call TRBJ2-2, with 8 bases lining up with TRBD2. This CDR3 comprises 16 residues. The germline V gene encodes CDR1 SGDLS and CDR2 YYNGEE. Trimming at V came to 4 bases and at J to 2 bases, leaving 7 bases not matched to a gene. CDR3 sequence (DNA): TGTGCCAGCAGCCCTCCGGGACTAGATAACACCGGGGAGCTGTTTTTT. It translates to CASSPPGLDNTGELFF.

This clone was seen just once. CDR3 amino acids: CASNRLAGAINEQFF. The DNA of the CDR3 is TGTGCCAGCAATCGACTAGCGGGGGCCATCAATGAGCAGTTCTTC. The chain carries TRBV6-5 and TRBJ2-1; TRBD2 matches 12 bases. With 7 bases clipped from V and 6 bases from J, the junction kept 7 bases outside the gene matches. CDR3 length: 15 residues. Germline V gene data show CDR1 as MNHEY and CDR2 as SVGAGI.

The rearrangement uses TRBV3-1 (or the pseudogene TRBV3-2) and TRBJ1-2; D is perhaps TRBD1 (5 bases). CDR1 and CDR2 (germline): LGHDT, YNNKEL (reference sequence). This CDR3 is 12 amino acids long. Deletions cut 3 bases from V and 7 bases from J, with 9 bases between. CDR3 protein: CASSQAGAGYTF. CDR3 nucleotide sequence: TGTGCCAGCAGCCAGGCCGGGGCTGGCTACACCTTC.

In its sample, this clone was seen a few times. The chain carries TRBV10-2 and TRBJ2-7, with 14 bases fitting TRBD2. Losses at the gene ends were 7 bases for V and 7 bases for J; bases not matched to a gene: 6. Germline V lookup: CDR1 WSHSY, CDR2 SAAADI. The CDR3 has 14 residues. The CDR3 protein is CASTGTSGGNEQYF. Written as DNA, the CDR3 is TGCGCCAGCACTGGGACTAGCGGGGGTAATGAGCAGTACTTC.

This clone was seen a handful of times. This rearrangement joins TRBV30 to TRBJ1-4, with D maybe TRBD1 (6 bases). The CDR3 is 15 amino acids. Germline CDR1 reads GTSNPN; CDR2 reads SVGIG (reference sequence). The ends were cut back, 4 bases at V and 3 bases at J, with 15 bases in the middle. CDR3 coding DNA: TGTGCCTGGAACGAGGGCAGGGGAGCTAATGAAAAACTGTTTTTT. Protein product: CAWNEGRGANEKLFF.

V and J are TRBV11-2 and TRBJ1-6; 7 nucleotides line up with TRBD1. CDR1 is SGHAT, CDR2 FQNNGV, per germline. The CDR3 loop spans 16 amino acids. V lost 2 bases, J lost 0 bases, and 1 base stayed unmatched. CDR3 amino acids: CASSLRTGSYNSPLHF. The CDR3 DNA follows: TGTGCCAGCAGCTTAAGGACAGGCTCCTATAATTCACCCCTCCACTTT.

The chain recombines TRBV14 with TRBJ2-7, with D perhaps matching TRBD2 (5 bases). The CDR3 is made up of 14 amino acids. V gave up 7 bases and J gave up 1 base, with 14 bases separating them. Germline CDR1 and CDR2: SGHDN and FVKESK. The CDR3: CASNHGPGSYEQYF. In nucleotides, the CDR3 is TGTGCCAGCAACCATGGACCGGGGTCCTACGAGCAGTACTTC.

This rearrangement joins TRBV4-3 to TRBJ1-2, with 12 bases that match TRBD1. The CDR3 length is 14 residues. Germline CDR1 reads LGHNA; CDR2 reads YSLEER. The V segment lost 3 bases and the J segment 7 bases; nucleotides outside the gene matches: 3. CDR3 loop: CASSHVGQGAGYTF. The CDR3 DNA sequence: TGCGCCAGCAGCCATGTGGGACAGGGGGCTGGCTACACCTTC.

The chain recombines TRBV6-2 or TRBV6-3 with TRBJ1-1; D possibly corresponds to TRBD1 (5 bases). The CDR3 runs to 17 residues. CDR1 is MNHEY and CDR2 is SVGEGT in the germline V gene. The ends were cut back, 0 bases at V and 0 bases at J, with 14 bases in the middle. The chain's CDR3 is CASSYSKWGVLNTEAFF. In nucleotides, the CDR3 is TGTGCCAGCAGTTACTCGAAGTGGGGGGTTCTGAACACTGAAGCTTTCTTT.

The chain employs TRBV19 and TRBJ1-5; TRBD1 aligns across 10 bases. V dropped 7 bases and J dropped 3; count of bases not matched to a gene: 9. CDR3 length equals 16 residues. CDR1 and CDR2 from the germline V gene are LNHDA and SQIVND (reference sequence). The CDR3: CASTPRDRGLNQPQHF. In DNA, the CDR3 is TGTGCCAGTACACCGCGGGACAGGGGCCTCAATCAGCCCCAGCATTTT.

V is TRBV3-1 (or the pseudogene TRBV3-2) and J is TRBJ1-5, with D tentatively TRBD1 (5 bases). The germline gives CDR1 LGHDT, CDR2 YNNKEL (reference sequence). V was pared by 3 bases and J by 9 bases, with 9 bases between. This CDR3 comprises 12 residues. DNA of the CDR3: TGTGCCAGCAGCCATGGGGGGGGGCCCCAGCATTTT. Translation: CASSHGGGPQHF.

The chain carries TRBV5-1 and TRBJ2-2; D ambiguous. This CDR3 region has 15 residues. V gave up 0 bases and J gave up 0 bases, with 6 bases separating them. Germline V gives CDR1 SGHRS, CDR2 YFSETQ. Written as DNA, the CDR3 is TGCGCCAGCAGCTTGGGGTATCCGAACACCGGGGAGCTGTTTTTT. Translated, it gives CASSLGYPNTGELFF.

J is TRBJ1-1 and V is TRBV27; D unresolved. The V and J ends lost 0 bases and 4 bases respectively, with 9 bases between them. This CDR3 comprises 14 residues. Germline V CDR1 and CDR2: MNHEY, SMNVEV (reference sequence). The CDR3 DNA is TGTGCCAGCAGTTTATCTACAGCAGCCACTGAAGCTTTCTTT. Residues: CASSLSTAATEAFF.

The J gene is TRBJ1-4, the V gene TRBV14; D is unclear. This CDR3 is built from 15 residues. Germline V lookup: CDR1 SGHDN, CDR2 FVKESK. Trimming took off 0 bases at V and 4 bases at J, with 9 bases between the two ends. DNA for the CDR3: TGTGCCAGCAGCCAAGAAACTCTGGGTAATGAAAAACTGTTTTTT. Translation gives CASSQETLGNEKLFF.

V is TRBV5-4 and J is TRBJ1-5, with D tentatively TRBD1 (5 bases). The CDR3 extends over 12 amino acids. Trimming left V 4 bases short and J 7 bases short, with 9 bases between. The germline V gene has CDR1 SGHNT and CDR2 YYREEE (reference sequence). CDR3 in amino acids: CASSIEGQPQHF. CDR3 DNA: TGTGCCAGCAGCATAGAGGGGCAGCCCCAGCATTTT.

This clone was observed a single time. This rearrangement joins TRBV10-2 to TRBJ1-2, with D perhaps TRBD1 (5 bases). The length of the CDR3 is 11 residues. Trimming took 8 bases from V and 3 from J, leaving 7 bases between them. Germline assignment: CDR1 WSHSY and CDR2 SAAADI. The CDR3 DNA follows: TGCGCCAGCGGGGCCCACTATGGCTACACCTTC. It specifies CASGAHYGYTF.

The rearrangement joins TRBV24-1 to TRBJ2-3; 7 bases line up with TRBD1. From germline, CDR1 is KGHDR and CDR2 SFDVKD. V lost 4 bases, J lost 3 bases, and 9 bases stayed unmatched. The CDR3 has 16 residues. The CDR3 region has the DNA TGTGCCACCAGTGACCCTGACAGGGTGGGAACAGATACGCAGTATTTT. It codes for CATSDPDRVGTDTQYF.

This chain links TRBV6-5 with TRBJ2-3, with D possibly matching TRBD2 (6 bases). Germline V gene sequence: CDR1 MNHEY, CDR2 SVGAGI. The CDR3 totals 15 residues. V shed 2 bases and J shed 3 bases, with 12 bases lying between them. The CDR3 is CASSYRAGWTDTQYF. DNA of the CDR3: TGTGCCAGCAGTTACCGCGCGGGGTGGACAGATACGCAGTATTTT.

This clone was observed once. The gene calls are TRBV5-1 and TRBJ1-5; 7 positions agree with TRBD1. The V gene's germline CDR1 is SGHRS and CDR2 YFSETQ. Trimming took 0 bases from V and 6 from J; bases not matched to a gene: 6. This CDR3 region has 15 residues. The CDR3 region is CASSLGQGVGQPQHF. In DNA form, the CDR3 reads TGCGCCAGCAGCTTGGGACAGGGAGTGGGTCAGCCCCAGCATTTT.

V is TRBV3-1 (or the pseudogene TRBV3-2) and J is TRBJ1-6; D possibly corresponds to TRBD1 (6 bases). Trimming took 0 bases from V and 2 from J, leaving 8 bases between them. Germline V gene lookup returns CDR1 LGHDT and CDR2 YNNKEL (reference sequence). The CDR3 sequence is 16 residues long. The CDR3 sequence is CASSQERTAYNSPLHF. The CDR3 bases are TGTGCCAGCAGCCAAGAGCGGACAGCCTATAATTCACCCCTCCACTTT.

This clone was counted ten times or more. The chain joins TRBV3-1 (or the pseudogene TRBV3-2) to TRBJ1-2, with unresolved D. CDR1 LGHDT and CDR2 YNNKEL come from the germline V gene (reference sequence). The CDR3 has 13 residues. V lost 6 bases and J 2 bases, leaving 10 bases between the germline ends. CDR3: CASSPAVNYGYTF. The CDR3 nucleotides are TGTGCCAGCAGTCCGGCGGTAAACTATGGCTACACCTTC.

This chain joins TRBV30 and TRBJ1-2; D is possibly TRBD1 (6 bases). CDR1 is GTSNPN, CDR2 SVGIG, per germline (reference sequence). The CDR3 runs to 18 residues. Trimming cost V 2 bases and J 5 bases, with 27 bases left between them. The CDR3 nucleotides read TGTGCCTGGAGTACTGGACACACCCTGGGGACAAGCGGATATGGCTACACCTTC. It specifies CAWSTGHTLGTSGYGYTF.

V gene TRBV5-1 combines with J gene TRBJ2-1; TRBD2 aligns across 7 bases. The CDR3 contains 13 residues. CDR1 is SGHRS, CDR2 YFSETQ, per germline. V lost 4 bases, J lost 3 bases, and 1 base stayed unmatched. This chain's CDR3 is CASSPGGYNEQFF. The CDR3 DNA reads TGCGCCAGCAGCCCGGGGGGCTACAATGAGCAGTTCTTC.